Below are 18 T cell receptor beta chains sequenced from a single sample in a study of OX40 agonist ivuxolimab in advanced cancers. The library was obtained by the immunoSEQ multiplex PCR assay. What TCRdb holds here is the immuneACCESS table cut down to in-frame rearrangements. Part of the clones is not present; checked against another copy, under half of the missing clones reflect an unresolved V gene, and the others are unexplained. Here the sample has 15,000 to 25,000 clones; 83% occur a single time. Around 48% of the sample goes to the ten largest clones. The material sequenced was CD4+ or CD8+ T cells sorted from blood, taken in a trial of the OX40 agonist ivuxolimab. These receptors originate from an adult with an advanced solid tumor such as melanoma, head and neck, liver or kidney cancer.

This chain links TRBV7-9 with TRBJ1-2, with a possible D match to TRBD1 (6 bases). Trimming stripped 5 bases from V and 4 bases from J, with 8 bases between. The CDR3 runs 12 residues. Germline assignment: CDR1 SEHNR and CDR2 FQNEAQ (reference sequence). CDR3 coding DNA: TGTGCCAGCAGCCAGGGGCCCTATGGCTACACCTTC. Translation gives CASSQGPYGYTF.

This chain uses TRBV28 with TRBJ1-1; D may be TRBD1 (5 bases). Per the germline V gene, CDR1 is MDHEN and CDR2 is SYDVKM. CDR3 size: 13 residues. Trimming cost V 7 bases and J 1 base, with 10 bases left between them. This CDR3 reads CASTEGRNTEAFF. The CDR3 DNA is TGTGCCAGCACCGAGGGGAGGAACACTGAAGCTTTCTTT.

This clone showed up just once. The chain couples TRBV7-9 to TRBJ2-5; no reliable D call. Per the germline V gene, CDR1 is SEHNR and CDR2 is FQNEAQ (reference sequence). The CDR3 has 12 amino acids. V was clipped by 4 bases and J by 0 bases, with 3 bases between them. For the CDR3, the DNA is TGTGCCAGCAGCTCGTACCAAGAGACCCAGTACTTC. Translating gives CASSSYQETQYF.

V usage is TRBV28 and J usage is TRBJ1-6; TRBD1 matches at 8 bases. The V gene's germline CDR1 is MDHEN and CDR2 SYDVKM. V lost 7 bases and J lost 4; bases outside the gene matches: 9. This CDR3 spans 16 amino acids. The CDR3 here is CASTAGQAGYNSPLHF. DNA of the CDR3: TGTGCCAGCACCGCGGGACAGGCGGGATATAATTCACCCCTCCACTTT.

The CDR3 bases are TGTGCCAGCAGTCCCGGACAGATCAATCAGCCCCAGCATTTT. Amino acid sequence: CASSPGQINQPQHF. This rearrangement joins TRBV27 to TRBJ1-5; the D gene is possibly TRBD1 (6 bases). The CDR3 is 14 residues long. V was trimmed by 5 bases and J by 3 bases, leaving 11 bases between them. Germline V gene data show CDR1 as MNHEY and CDR2 as SMNVEV (reference sequence).

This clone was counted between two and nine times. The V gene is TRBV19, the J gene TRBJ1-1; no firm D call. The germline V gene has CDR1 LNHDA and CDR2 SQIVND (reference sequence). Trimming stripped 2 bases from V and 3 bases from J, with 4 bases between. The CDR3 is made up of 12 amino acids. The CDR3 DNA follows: TGTGCCAGTAGTATACCTGACACTGAAGCTTTCTTT. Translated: CASSIPDTEAFF. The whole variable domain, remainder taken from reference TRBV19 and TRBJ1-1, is DGGITQSPKYLFRKEGQNVTLSCEQNLNHDAMYWYRQDPGQGLRLIYYSQIVNDFQKGDIAEGYSVSREKKESFPLTVTSAQKNPTAFYLCASSIPDTEAFFGQGTRLTVV.

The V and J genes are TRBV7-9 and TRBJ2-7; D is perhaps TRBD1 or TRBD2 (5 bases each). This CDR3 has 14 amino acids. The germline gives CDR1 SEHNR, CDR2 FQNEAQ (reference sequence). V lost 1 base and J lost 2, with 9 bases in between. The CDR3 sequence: CASSLGGFPYEQYF. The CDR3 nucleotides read TGTGCCAGCAGCTTAGGGGGGTTTCCCTACGAGCAGTACTTC.

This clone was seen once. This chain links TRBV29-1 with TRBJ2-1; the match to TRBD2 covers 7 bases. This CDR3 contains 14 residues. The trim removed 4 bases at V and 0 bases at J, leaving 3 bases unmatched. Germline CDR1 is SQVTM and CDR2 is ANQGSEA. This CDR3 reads CSVGGGISYNEQFF. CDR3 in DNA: TGCAGCGTTGGGGGGGGGATCTCCTACAATGAGCAGTTCTTC.

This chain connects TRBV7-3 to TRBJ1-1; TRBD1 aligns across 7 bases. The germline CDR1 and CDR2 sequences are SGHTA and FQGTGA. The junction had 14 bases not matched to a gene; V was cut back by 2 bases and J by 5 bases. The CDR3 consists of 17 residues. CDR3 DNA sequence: TGTGCCAGCAGCTTAGCCCTAATCGCCCCAGGGGGGACTGAAGCTTTCTTT. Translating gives CASSLALIAPGGTEAFF.

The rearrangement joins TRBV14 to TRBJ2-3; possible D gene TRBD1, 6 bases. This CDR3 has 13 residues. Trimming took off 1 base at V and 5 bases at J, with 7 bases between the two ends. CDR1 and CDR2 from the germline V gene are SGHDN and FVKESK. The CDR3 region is CASSQGGQDTQYF. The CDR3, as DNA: TGTGCCAGCAGCCAAGGGGGACAAGATACGCAGTATTTT.

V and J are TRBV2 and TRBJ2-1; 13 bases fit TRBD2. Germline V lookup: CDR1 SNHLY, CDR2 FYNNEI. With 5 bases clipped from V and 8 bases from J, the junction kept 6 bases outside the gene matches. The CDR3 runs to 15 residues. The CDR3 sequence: CASSTGTSGVHEQFF. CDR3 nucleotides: TGTGCCAGCAGTACCGGGACTAGCGGGGTCCATGAGCAGTTCTTC. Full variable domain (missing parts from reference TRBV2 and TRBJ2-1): EPEVTQTPSHQVTQMGQEVILRCVPISNHLYFYWYRQILGQKVEFLVSFYNNEISEKSEIFDDQFSVERPDGSNFTLKIRSTKLEDSAMYFCASSTGTSGVHEQFFGPGTRLTVL.

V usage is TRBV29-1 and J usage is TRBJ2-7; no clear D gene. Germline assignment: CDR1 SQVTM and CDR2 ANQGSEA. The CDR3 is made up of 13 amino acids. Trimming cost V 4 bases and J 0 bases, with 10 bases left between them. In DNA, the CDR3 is TGCAGCGTTGGTTCTCAGAGCTCCTACGAGCAGTACTTC. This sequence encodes CSVGSQSSYEQYF.

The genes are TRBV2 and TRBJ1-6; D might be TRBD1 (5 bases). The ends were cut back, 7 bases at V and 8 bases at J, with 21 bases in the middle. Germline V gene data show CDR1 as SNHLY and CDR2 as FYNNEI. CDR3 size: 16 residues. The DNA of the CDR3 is TGTGCCAGCAAAAAAGGGACCCGAGACGGTCATTCACCCCTCCACTTT. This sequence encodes CASKKGTRDGHSPLHF.

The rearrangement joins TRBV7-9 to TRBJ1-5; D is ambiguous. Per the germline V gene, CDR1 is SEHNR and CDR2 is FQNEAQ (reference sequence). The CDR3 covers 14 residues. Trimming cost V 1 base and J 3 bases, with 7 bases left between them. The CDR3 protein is CASSLVGHNQPQHF. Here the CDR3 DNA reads TGTGCCAGCAGCTTAGTAGGGCACAATCAGCCCCAGCATTTT.

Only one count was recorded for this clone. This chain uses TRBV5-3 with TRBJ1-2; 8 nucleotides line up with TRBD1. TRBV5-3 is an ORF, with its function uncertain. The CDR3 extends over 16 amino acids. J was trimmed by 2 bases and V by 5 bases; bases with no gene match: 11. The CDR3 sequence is CARRPPTRGRNYGYTF. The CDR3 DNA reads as TGTGCCAGAAGGCCACCTACCAGGGGGCGGAACTATGGCTACACCTTC.

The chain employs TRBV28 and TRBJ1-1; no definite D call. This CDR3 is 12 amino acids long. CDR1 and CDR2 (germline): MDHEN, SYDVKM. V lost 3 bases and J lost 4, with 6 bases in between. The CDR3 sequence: CASSLRGTEAFF. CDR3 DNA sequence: TGTGCCAGCAGTTTGCGGGGCACTGAAGCTTTCTTT.

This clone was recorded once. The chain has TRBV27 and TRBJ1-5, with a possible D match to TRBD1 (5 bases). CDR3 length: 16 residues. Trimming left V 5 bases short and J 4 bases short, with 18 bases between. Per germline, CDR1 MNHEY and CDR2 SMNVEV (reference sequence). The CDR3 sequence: CASSTILGGGNQPQHF. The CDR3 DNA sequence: TGTGCCAGCAGTACCATCCTTGGGGGGGGGAATCAGCCCCAGCATTTT.

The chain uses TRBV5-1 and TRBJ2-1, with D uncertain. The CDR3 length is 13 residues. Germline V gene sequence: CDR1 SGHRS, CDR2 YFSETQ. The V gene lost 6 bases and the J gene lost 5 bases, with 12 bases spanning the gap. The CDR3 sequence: CASNYLLNNEQFF. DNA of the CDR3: TGCGCCAGCAACTATCTACTTAACAATGAGCAGTTCTTC.